Below, one TCR beta chain is given with its context. Its antigen remains unknown. The study reverse transcribed the entire isolated RNA, so it sequenced expressed TCRB transcripts. Clones were read by immunoSEQ multiplex PCR, and TCRdb kept only the in-frame ones, dropping some. The repertoire holds 200,000 to 300,000 clones, around 21% seen once, with around 0.03% in the top ten. The V segment lost 10 bases and the J segment 6 bases; nucleotides outside the gene matches: 4. The CDR3 loop spans 12 amino acids. Germline-derived CDR1 and CDR2 are MNHEY and SVGAGI. This record belongs to a study of beta chain features in type 1 diabetes. Findings of the study overall: Significant though moderate, a shortening of TCRB CDR3s appeared in all four CD4+ subsets of Type 1 diabetes patients.

The specimen sequenced was naive CD4+ T cells from blood. The TCR sequence derives from a woman aged 40 to 50 with type 1 diabetes. The V and J genes are TRBV6-5 and TRBJ2-1; the match to TRBD2 covers 9 bases. CDR3 in DNA: TGTGCCACCCGGGGACTAGCCAATGAGCAGTTCTTC. This codes for CATRGLANEQFF.